A single sample is the source of the 10 T cell receptor beta chains below, sequenced in a study of CD8 T cells in ankylosing spondylitis. Each CDR3 protein is one row after TCRdb ran MiXCR on the 5' RACE reads. Here the sample spans around 210,000 distinct CDR3 sequences, 7.5% to 9.5% being singletons. Input material: blood, either unsorted or a sorted T cell fraction (not recorded which). The receptors here all came from a female donor with ankylosing spondylitis or in good health (not recorded which).

The table lists this clonotype with many counts. V usage is TRBV10-3 and J usage is TRBJ2-3; D unclear. Germline V gives CDR1 ENHRY, CDR2 SYGVKD. V lost 10 bases, J lost 8 bases, and 16 bases lay in between. This CDR3 comprises 12 residues. DNA of the CDR3: TGTGCCACCCTTGAGGTCGGAGCTACGCAGTATTTT. This translates into CATLEVGATQYF.

This clonotype was counted many times. The rearrangement uses TRBV9 and TRBJ2-1, with D uncertain. Germline V gene data show CDR1 as SGDLS and CDR2 as YYNGEE. Trimming took 0 bases from V and 4 from J, leaving 11 bases between them. This CDR3 region has 15 residues. This CDR3 is CASSVVPRPYNEQFF. For the CDR3, the DNA is TGTGCCAGCAGCGTAGTCCCCAGACCATACAATGAGCAGTTCTTC.

This clonotype showed up many times. The genes are TRBV7-2 and TRBJ2-5; D remains ambiguous. Germline CDR1 and CDR2: SGHTA and FQGNSA. V dropped 5 bases and J dropped 7 bases, with 14 bases sitting between them. This CDR3 is 13 amino acids long. The CDR3 sequence is CASSPAPVGTQYF. The CDR3, as DNA: TGTGCCAGCAGCCCAGCTCCAGTAGGGACCCAGTACTTC.

There are many counts of this clonotype. The chain is built from TRBV15 and TRBJ1-1; D is undetermined. The CDR3 has 14 residues. Germline V gene sequence: CDR1 LNHNV, CDR2 YYDKDF (reference sequence). The V end lost 3 bases, the J end lost 4 bases, and 12 bases lay between the germline ends. CDR3 in DNA: TGTGCCACCAGCAGCGTAGGTGCGGGCACTGAAGCTTTCTTT. Translating it yields CATSSVGAGTEAFF.

Ten or more counts support this clonotype. The gene calls are TRBV12-3 or TRBV12-4 and TRBJ2-2; maybe TRBD1 (6 bases). The CDR3 loop spans 13 amino acids. The V and J ends lost 4 bases and 7 bases respectively, with 10 bases between them. The CDR3 coding sequence is TGTGCCAGCAGTTACAGGGATAACGGGGAGCTGTTTTTT. Translating it yields CASSYRDNGELFF.

The sample holds many counts of this clonotype. J is TRBJ2-7 and V is TRBV28; TRBD2 matches 11 bases. The CDR3 length is 14 residues. J was trimmed by 3 bases and V by 8 bases; bases with no gene match: 6. Per germline, CDR1 MDHEN and CDR2 SYDVKM. CDR3 nucleotides: TGTGCCAGCCAGGGACTAGCGGTATTCTACGAGCAGTACTTC. Its protein is CASQGLAVFYEQYF.

The V call is TRBV27, the J call TRBJ1-5, with 7 nucleotides matching TRBD1. CDR1 is MNHEY, CDR2 SMNVEV, per germline (reference sequence). The V segment lost 5 bases and the J segment 6 bases; nucleotides outside the gene matches: 7. The CDR3 totals 14 residues. The CDR3 DNA is TGTGCCAGCAGTCGGGCAGGGGGTGTTCAGCCCCAGCATTTT. Translating it yields CASSRAGGVQPQHF.

The sample holds many counts of this clonotype. The rearrangement links TRBV29-1 to TRBJ2-3; 11 positions agree with TRBD1. CDR3 size: 13 residues. Trimming removed 4 bases from V and 7 bases from J; junction bases left unmatched: 4. Germline lookup yields CDR1 SQVTM and CDR2 ANQGSEA. This CDR3 is CSVGRTGGHTQYF. In nucleotides, the CDR3 is TGCAGCGTTGGAAGGACAGGGGGCCATACGCAGTATTTT.

This clonotype has more than one count but fewer than ten. The chain recombines TRBV20-1 with TRBJ2-7, with D unresolved. The germline gives CDR1 DFQATT, CDR2 SNEGSKA (reference sequence). Deletions cut 3 bases from V and 1 base from J, with 7 bases between. The CDR3 runs 12 residues. The CDR3 loop is CSASLMSYEQYF. The CDR3 coding sequence is TGCAGTGCTAGCCTGATGTCCTACGAGCAGTACTTC.

This clonotype occurred many times. The chain combines TRBV6-1 with TRBJ1-1, with D tentatively TRBD1 (6 bases). The V gene lost 6 bases and the J gene lost 5 bases, with 13 bases spanning the gap. Germline assignment: CDR1 MNHNS and CDR2 SASEGT. The CDR3 spans 13 residues. The CDR3 coding sequence is TGTGCCAGCAGCAGGGGTTTGCGGACTGAAGCTTTCTTT. This sequence encodes CASSRGLRTEAFF.